The clone carrying this TCR beta chain was counted only a few times. Its antigen is still unknown. The source of the sample is a study of T-cell memory formation after mild COVID-19. The study's findings and limits: CD4+ contracting clones were mainly CM and EM; CD8+ ones, EMRA.

From the 5' RACE reads, TCRdb called clonotypes with MiXCR, one entry per CDR3 protein. The table records approximately 570,000 distinct CDR3 sequences, 15% to 20% of them present only once. J gave up 6 bases and V 4 bases, and 7 bases lay outside the gene matches. Germline V gene lookup returns CDR1 SGHRS and CDR2 YFSETQ. The CDR3 is 15 residues long. The TCR was taken from an adult woman who had mild COVID-19 (a few samples of this study predate the infection). Cell type and time point are not known. The rearrangement links TRBV5-1 to TRBJ2-7, with 13 bases lining up with TRBD2. The sequencing sample was made of PBMCs or a T cell subset sorted from them (not recorded which). The CDR3 sequence is CASSPWTSGSGEQYF. The CDR3 DNA reads TGCGCCAGCAGCCCATGGACTAGCGGGAGCGGCGAGCAGTACTTC.